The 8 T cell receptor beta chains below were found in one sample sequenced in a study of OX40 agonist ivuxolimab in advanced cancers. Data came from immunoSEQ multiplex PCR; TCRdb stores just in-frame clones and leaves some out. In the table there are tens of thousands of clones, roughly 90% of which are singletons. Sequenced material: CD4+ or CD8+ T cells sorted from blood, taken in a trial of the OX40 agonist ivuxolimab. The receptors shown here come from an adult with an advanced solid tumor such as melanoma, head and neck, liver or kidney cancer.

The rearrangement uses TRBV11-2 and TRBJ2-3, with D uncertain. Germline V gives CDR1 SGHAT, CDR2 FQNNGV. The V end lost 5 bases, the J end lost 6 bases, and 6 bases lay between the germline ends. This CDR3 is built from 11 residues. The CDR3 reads CASSQLDTQYF. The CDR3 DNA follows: TGTGCCAGCAGCCAGCTCGATACGCAGTATTTT.

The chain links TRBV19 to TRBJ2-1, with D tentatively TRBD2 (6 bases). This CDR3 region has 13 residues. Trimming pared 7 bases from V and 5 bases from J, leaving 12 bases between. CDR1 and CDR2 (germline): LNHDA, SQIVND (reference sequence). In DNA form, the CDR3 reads TGTGCCAGTAACGGGGGTTTGAACAATGAGCAGTTCTTC. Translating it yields CASNGGLNNEQFF.

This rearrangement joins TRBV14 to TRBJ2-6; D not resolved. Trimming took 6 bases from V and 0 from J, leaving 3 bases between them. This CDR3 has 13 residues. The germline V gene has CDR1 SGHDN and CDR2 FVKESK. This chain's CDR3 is CASRDSGANVLTF. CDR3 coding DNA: TGTGCCAGCAGAGACTCTGGGGCCAACGTCCTGACTTTC.

The CDR3 bases are TGTGCCAGCAGTGAACGGCAGCATAAAGGAAACACCATATATTTT. Translation gives CASSERQHKGNTIYF. The chain recombines TRBV2 with TRBJ1-3; D remains unclear. The CDR3 extends over 15 amino acids. The germline V gene has CDR1 SNHLY and CDR2 FYNNEI. V shed 2 bases and J shed 4 bases, with 12 bases lying between them.

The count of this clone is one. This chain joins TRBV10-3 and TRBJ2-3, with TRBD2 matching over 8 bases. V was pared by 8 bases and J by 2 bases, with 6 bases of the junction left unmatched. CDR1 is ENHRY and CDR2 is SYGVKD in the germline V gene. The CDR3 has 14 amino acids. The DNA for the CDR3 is TGTGCCATCCGGGACGGGAGGGCCACAGATACGCAGTATTTT. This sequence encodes CAIRDGRATDTQYF.

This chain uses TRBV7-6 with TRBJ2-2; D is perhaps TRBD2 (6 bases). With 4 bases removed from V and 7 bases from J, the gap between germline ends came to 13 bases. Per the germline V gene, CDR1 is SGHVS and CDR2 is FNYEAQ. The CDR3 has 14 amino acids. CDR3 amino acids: CASSYSGAGGELFF. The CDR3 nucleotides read TGTGCCAGCAGCTATTCAGGAGCGGGCGGGGAGCTGTTTTTT.

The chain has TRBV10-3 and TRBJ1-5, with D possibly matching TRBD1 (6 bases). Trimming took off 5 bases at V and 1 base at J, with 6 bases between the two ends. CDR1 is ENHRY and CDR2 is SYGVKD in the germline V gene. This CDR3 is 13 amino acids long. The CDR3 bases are TGTGCCATCAGTACAGGGAGCAATCAGCCCCAGCATTTT. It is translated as CAISTGSNQPQHF.

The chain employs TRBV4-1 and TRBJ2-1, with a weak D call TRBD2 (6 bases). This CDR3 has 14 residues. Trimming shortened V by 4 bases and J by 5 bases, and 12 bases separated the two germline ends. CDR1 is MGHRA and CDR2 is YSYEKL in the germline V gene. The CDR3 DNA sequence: TGCGCCAGCAGCCTCGCGGGGTCCAACAATGAGCAGTTCTTC. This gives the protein CASSLAGSNNEQFF.